This section outlines one TCR beta chain sequence together with its context. Its specificity is not known. Trimming pared 6 bases from V and 4 bases from J, leaving 11 bases between. The germline CDR1 and CDR2 sequences are WNHNN and SYGVQD (reference sequence). The CDR3 spans 13 residues. This table comes from immunoSEQ multiplex PCR, and its TCRdb copy is limited to in-frame clones, with some not included. The sample carries about 110,000 clones, nearly 90% recorded once. The data derive from a study of Tregs in tolerant kidney transplant recipients. Across the whole study: Recipients received nonmyeloablative bone marrow transplants from related graft donors, with transient mixed chimerism.

Unstimulated Tregs (CD4+CD25+CD127-) and CD4+CD25- non-Tregs were sorted from PBMCs. Study outcomes and limitations: This study did not directly address biological reproducibility. The most relevant donor-specific Treg TCRbeta repertoire apparently came from expansion with activated donor B cells.

This material consisted of CD4+ T cells from blood, taken before the transplant. The chain links TRBV10-1 to TRBJ2-3, with D possibly matching TRBD1 (5 bases). The source is a human donor who received a combined kidney and bone marrow transplant. Here the CDR3 DNA reads TGCGCCAGCAGCCACCAGGGCCCAGATACGCAGTATTTT. It is translated as CASSHQGPDTQYF.